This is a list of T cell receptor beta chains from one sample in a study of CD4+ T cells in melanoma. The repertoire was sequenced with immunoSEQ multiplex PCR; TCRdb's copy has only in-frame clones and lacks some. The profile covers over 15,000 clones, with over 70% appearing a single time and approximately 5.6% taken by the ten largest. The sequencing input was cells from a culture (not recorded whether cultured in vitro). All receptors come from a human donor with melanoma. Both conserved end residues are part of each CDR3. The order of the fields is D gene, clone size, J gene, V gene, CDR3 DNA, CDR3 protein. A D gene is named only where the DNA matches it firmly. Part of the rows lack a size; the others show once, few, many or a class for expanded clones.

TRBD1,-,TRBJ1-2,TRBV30,TGTGCCTGGAGGGACAGGGGAATACCCGGTGGCTACACCTTC,CAWRDRGIPGGYTF
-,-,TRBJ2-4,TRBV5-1,TGCGCCAGCAGCCTGGACTCCAAAAACATTCAGTACTTC,CASSLDSKNIQYF
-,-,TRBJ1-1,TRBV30,TGTGCCTGGAGTGTCGTCAGCAAGAGCGAAGCTTTCTTT,CAWSVVSKSEAFF
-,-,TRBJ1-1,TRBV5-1,TGCGCCAGCAGCGTACAGGGATCTGAAGCTTTCTTT,CASSVQGSEAFF
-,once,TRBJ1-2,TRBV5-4,TGTGCCAGCAGTCCGGGAGGGCGGTCCTATGGCTACACCTTC,CASSPGGRSYGYTF
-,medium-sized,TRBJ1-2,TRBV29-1,TGCAGCGTTGAAGTTGTGGCCGGTGGCTACACCTTC,CSVEVVAGGYTF
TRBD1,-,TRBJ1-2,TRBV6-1,TGTGCCAGCAGGGACCCGGGACAGGGGAACTATGGCTACACCTTC,CASRDPGQGNYGYTF
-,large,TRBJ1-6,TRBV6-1,TGTGCCAGCAGTGAGAGGGGCTATAATTCACCCCTCCACTTT,CASSERGYNSPLHF
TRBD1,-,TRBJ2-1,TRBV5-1,TGCGCCAGCAGTTTGCAACCGGGACAGGGGGCCTATGAGCAGTTCTTC,CASSLQPGQGAYEQFF
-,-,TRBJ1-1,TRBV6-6,TGTGCCAGCCGTAGTTCAGGTAACACTGAAGCTTTCTTT,CASRSSGNTEAFF
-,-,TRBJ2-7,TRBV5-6,TGTGCCAGCAGCTTGGGACCGGGGTTCGGCTACGAGCAGTACTTC,CASSLGPGFGYEQYF
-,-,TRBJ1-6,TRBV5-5,TGTGCCAGCAGCTGGCCAGGAGGGGCTGGGGCGGGATCACCCCTCCACTTT,CASSWPGGAGAGSPLHF
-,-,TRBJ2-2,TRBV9,TGTGCCAGCAGCCCTAGACCGACGGGGGTGCCCGGGGAGCTGTTTTTT,CASSPRPTGVPGELFF
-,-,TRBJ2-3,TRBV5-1,TGCGCCAGCAGCTGGGGCACGCCTAGCACAGATACGCAGTATTTT,CASSWGTPSTDTQYF
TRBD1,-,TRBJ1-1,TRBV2,TGTGCCAGCAGTGACTCGGACAGGGCCGTAGGCACTGAAGCTTTCTTT,CASSDSDRAVGTEAFF
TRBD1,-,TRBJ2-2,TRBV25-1,TGTGCCAGCAGTGAATACGAACCGGGACAGGGTTCGACCGGGGAGCTGTTTTTT,CASSEYEPGQGSTGELFF
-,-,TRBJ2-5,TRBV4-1,TGCGCCAGCAGCCCCTACTTCGGGGGCGTACAAGAGACCCAGTACTTC,CASSPYFGGVQETQYF
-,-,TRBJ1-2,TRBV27,TGTGCCAGCAAGCTATACAGCTCCAGCCCGGGCCGCTACACCTTC,CASKLYSSSPGRYTF
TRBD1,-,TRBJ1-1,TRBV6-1,TGTGCCAGCAGTAAAACAGGGGCTAACACTGAAGCTTTCTTT,CASSKTGANTEAFF
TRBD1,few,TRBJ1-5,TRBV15,TGTGCCACCAGGACAGGGGGCGATCAGCCCCAGCATTTT,CATRTGGDQPQHF
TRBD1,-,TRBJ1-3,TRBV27,TGTGCCAGCAGCCTTTCCGGGACAGGGGCCGGAAACACCATATATTTT,CASSLSGTGAGNTIYF
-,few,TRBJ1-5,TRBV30,TGTGCCTGGAGTGTTGGCCCATCCCGGGGCAATCAGCCCCAGCATTTT,CAWSVGPSRGNQPQHF
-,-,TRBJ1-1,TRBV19,TGTGCCAGTAGTAGGTGGACGGGGGCTGAAGCTTTCTTT,CASSRWTGAEAFF
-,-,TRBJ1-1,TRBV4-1,TGCGCCAGCAGCGAAAGGCCCCTCGGGGAAACTGAAGCTTTCTTT,CASSERPLGETEAFF
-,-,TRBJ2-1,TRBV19,TGTGCCGGCCCTGCGGGACAGCGGATAGTCAGGTTTGACAATGAGCAGTTCTTC,CAGPAGQRIVRFDNEQFF
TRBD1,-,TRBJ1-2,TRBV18,TGTGCCAGCTCACCGGGACAGGATTATGGCTACACCTTC,CASSPGQDYGYTF
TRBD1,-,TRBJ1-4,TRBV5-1,TGCGCCAGCTCCCGTGGACAGGGTTGGGCGGGGACTAATGAAAAACTGTTTTTT,CASSRGQGWAGTNEKLFF
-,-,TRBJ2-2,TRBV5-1,TGCGCCAGCAGCTTGGGACTTGGGGACACCGGGGAGCTGTTTTTT,CASSLGLGDTGELFF